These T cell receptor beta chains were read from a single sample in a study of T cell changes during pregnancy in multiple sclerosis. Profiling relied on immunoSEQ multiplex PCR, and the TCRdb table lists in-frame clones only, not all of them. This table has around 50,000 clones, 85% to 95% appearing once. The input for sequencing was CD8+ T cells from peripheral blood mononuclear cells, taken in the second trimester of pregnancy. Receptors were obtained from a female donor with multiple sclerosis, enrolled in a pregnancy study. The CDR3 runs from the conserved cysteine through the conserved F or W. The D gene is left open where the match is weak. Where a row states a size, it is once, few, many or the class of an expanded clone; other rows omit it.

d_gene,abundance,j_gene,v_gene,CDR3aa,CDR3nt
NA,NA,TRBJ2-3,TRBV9,CASSVEGGGTDTQYF,TGTGCCAGCAGCGTAGAAGGGGGGGGCACAGATACGCAGTATTTT
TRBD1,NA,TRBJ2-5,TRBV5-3,CARSPLDRVETQYF,TGTGCCAGAAGCCCACTGGACAGGGTAGAGACCCAGTACTTC
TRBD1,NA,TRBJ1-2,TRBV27,CASTPGTGYGYTF,TGTGCCAGCACCCCCGGGACAGGCTATGGCTACACCTTC
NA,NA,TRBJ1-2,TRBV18,CASSLKTVPKDYGYTF,TGTGCCAGCTCACTTAAGACAGTCCCTAAAGACTATGGCTACACCTTC
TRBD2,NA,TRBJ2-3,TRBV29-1,CSASGAGVADTQYF,TGCAGCGCTAGCGGAGCGGGAGTCGCAGATACGCAGTATTTT
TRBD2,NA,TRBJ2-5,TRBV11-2,CASSSPLNGGETQYF,TGTGCCAGCAGCTCCCCTCTCAACGGGGGGGAGACCCAGTACTTC
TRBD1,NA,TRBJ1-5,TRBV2,CASSGDSDSNQPQHF,TGTGCCAGCAGTGGGGACAGCGATAGCAATCAGCCCCAGCATTTT
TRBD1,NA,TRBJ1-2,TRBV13,CASSSGQGMGGYTF,TGTGCCAGCAGCAGCGGACAGGGGATGGGTGGCTACACCTTC
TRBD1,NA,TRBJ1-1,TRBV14,CASSQGTGNTEAFF,TGTGCCAGCAGCCAAGGGACAGGGAACACTGAAGCTTTCTTT
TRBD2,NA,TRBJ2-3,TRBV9,CASSVTLTSGSTDTQYF,TGTGCCAGCAGCGTTACTCTGACTAGCGGGAGCACAGATACGCAGTATTTT
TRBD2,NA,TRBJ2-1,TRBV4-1,CASSQGTSGGARDEQFF,TGCGCCAGCAGCCAAGGGACTAGCGGGGGGGCCCGGGATGAGCAGTTCTTC
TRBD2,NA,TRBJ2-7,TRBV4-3,CASSQEEAGLYEQYF,TGCGCCAGCAGCCAAGAGGAAGCGGGGCTCTACGAGCAGTACTTC
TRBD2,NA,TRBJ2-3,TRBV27,CASSTGTTSTDTQYF,TGTGCCAGCAGTACCGGGACTACTAGCACAGATACGCAGTATTTT
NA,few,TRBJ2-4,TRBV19,CASSIQGQLQYF,TGTGCCAGTAGTATACAAGGACAGCTTCAGTACTTC
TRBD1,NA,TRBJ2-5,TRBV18,CASSPDLRTGRQETQYF,TGTGCCAGCTCACCAGATCTAAGGACAGGGCGTCAAGAGACCCAGTACTTC
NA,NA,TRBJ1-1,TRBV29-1,CSVELPGTLNTEAFF,TGCAGCGTTGAACTACCCGGGACACTGAACACTGAAGCTTTCTTT
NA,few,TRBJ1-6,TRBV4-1,CASSQDGGYGSPLHF,TGCGCCAGCAGCCAAGATGGGGGCTATGGTTCACCCCTCCACTTT
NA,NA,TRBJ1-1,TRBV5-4,CASSSSWANTEAFF,TGTGCCAGCAGCTCTTCATGGGCTAACACTGAAGCTTTCTTT
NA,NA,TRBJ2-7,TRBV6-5,CASSYSVDSYEQYF,TGTGCCAGCAGTTATAGCGTGGACTCCTACGAGCAGTACTTC
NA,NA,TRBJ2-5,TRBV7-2,CASSSGKAVWETQYF,TGTGCCAGCAGCTCAGGCAAAGCGGTTTGGGAGACCCAGTACTTC
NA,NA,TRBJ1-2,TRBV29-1,CSVEEYREGYTF,TGCAGCGTTGAAGAGTACAGGGAAGGCTACACCTTC
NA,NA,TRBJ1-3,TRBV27,CASSFGRGFGNTIYF,TGTGCCAGCAGTTTTGGGAGGGGTTTTGGAAACACCATATATTTT
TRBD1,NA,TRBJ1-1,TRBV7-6,CASSPGTGATEAFF,TGTGCCAGCAGCCCTGGGACAGGTGCCACTGAAGCTTTCTTT
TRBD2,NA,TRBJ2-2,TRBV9,CASSVEASGTNTGELFF,TGTGCCAGCAGCGTAGAGGCTAGCGGGACGAACACCGGGGAGCTGTTTTTT
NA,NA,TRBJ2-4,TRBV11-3,CASSLDSELRRQNIQYF,TGTGCCAGCAGCTTAGATTCCGAGTTACGTCGCCAAAACATTCAGTACTTC
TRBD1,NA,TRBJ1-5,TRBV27,CASSFGTGGNQPQHF,TGTGCCAGCAGTTTCGGGACAGGGGGCAATCAGCCCCAGCATTTT
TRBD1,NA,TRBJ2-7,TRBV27,CASSLSRDRSYEQYF,TGTGCCAGCAGTTTATCCCGGGACAGGTCCTACGAGCAGTACTTC
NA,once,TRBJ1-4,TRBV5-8,CASSLPGNEKLFF,TGTGCCAGCAGCTTGCCCGGTAATGAAAAACTGTTTTTT
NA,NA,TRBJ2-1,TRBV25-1,CASSLANEQFF,TGTGCCAGCAGTCTAGCTAATGAGCAGTTCTTC
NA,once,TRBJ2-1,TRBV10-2,CASSEEPDNEQFF,TGCGCCAGCAGTGAGGAACCAGACAATGAGCAGTTCTTC
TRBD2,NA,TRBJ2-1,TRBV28,CASSSLAGYNEQFF,TGTGCCAGCAGTTCTCTAGCGGGGTACAATGAGCAGTTCTTC
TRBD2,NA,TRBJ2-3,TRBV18,CASSAGTSGFTDTQYF,TGTGCCAGCTCAGCCGGGACTAGCGGGTTCACAGATACGCAGTATTTT
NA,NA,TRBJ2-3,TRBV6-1,CASRARGYTDTQYF,TGTGCCAGCAGGGCTCGGGGGTACACAGATACGCAGTATTTT
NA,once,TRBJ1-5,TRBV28,CASSPTGTQPQHF,TGTGCCAGCAGTCCCACTGGGACACAGCCCCAGCATTTT
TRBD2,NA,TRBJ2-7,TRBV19,CASSIGGGYEQYF,TGTGCCAGTAGTATAGGCGGGGGGTACGAGCAGTACTTC
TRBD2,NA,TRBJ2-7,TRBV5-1,CASSLPSGGPSYEQYF,TGCGCCAGCAGCTTGCCTAGCGGGGGCCCGTCCTACGAGCAGTACTTC
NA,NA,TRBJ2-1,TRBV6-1,CASSVANYYNEQFF,TGTGCCAGCAGTGTAGCGAACTACTACAATGAGCAGTTCTTC
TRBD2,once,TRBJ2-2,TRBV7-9,CASSFGGASSGELFF,TGTGCCAGCAGCTTCGGGGGGGCTAGCTCCGGGGAGCTGTTTTTT
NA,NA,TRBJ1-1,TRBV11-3,CASSLGPGSKAFF,TGTGCCAGCAGCTTAGGGCCAGGTTCAAAAGCTTTCTTT
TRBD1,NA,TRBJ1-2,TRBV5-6,CASSLDGSGTDYGYTF,TGTGCCAGCAGCTTGGACGGCTCGGGGACAGACTATGGCTACACCTTC
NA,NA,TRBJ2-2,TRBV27,CASSLTGTGELFF,TGTGCCAGCAGTTTAACGGGGACCGGGGAGCTGTTTTTT
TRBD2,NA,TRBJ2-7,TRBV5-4,CASTPHGTNRDEQYF,TGTGCCAGCACCCCTCACGGGACTAACCGAGACGAGCAGTACTTC
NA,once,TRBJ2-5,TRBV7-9,CASSLAPEGEETQYF,TGTGCCAGCAGCTTAGCCCCCGAAGGGGAAGAGACCCAGTACTTC
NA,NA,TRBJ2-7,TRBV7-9,CASSFPVRDSQDYEQYF,TGTGCCAGCAGCTTCCCGGTCCGGGACTCCCAGGACTACGAGCAGTACTTC
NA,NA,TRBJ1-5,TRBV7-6,CASSLQGHTQPQHF,TGTGCCAGCAGCTTACAAGGACACACACAGCCCCAGCATTTT
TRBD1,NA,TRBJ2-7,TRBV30,CAWSGTGTYEQYF,TGTGCCTGGAGCGGGACAGGGACCTACGAGCAGTACTTC
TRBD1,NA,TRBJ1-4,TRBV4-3,CASSPGTGAEKLFF,TGCGCCAGCAGCCCGGGGACAGGGGCCGAAAAACTGTTTTTT
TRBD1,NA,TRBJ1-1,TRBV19,CASSTRDSMNTEAFF,TGTGCCAGTAGTACTCGGGACAGCATGAACACTGAAGCTTTCTTT
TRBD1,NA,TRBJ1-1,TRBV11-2,CASRPGTGEGAFF,TGTGCCAGCAGGCCCGGGACAGGCGAGGGAGCTTTCTTT
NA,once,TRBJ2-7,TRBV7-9,CASSLEGRGYEQYF,TGTGCCAGCAGCTTAGAGGGAAGGGGTTACGAGCAGTACTTC
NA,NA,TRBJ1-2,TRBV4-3,CASSQDSSTGGSRYGYTF,TGCGCCAGCAGCCAAGATTCTTCGACAGGCGGTAGTCGGTATGGCTACACCTTC
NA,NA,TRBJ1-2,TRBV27,CASSPSGYGYTF,TGTGCCAGCAGTCCCTCAGGGTATGGCTACACCTTC
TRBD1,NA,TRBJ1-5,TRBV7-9,CASSSDRDPNQPQHF,TGTGCCAGCAGCTCGGACAGGGACCCCAATCAGCCCCAGCATTTT
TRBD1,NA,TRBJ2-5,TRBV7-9,CASRTTQGLGETQYF,TGTGCCAGCAGGACAACACAGGGGTTGGGAGAGACCCAGTACTTC
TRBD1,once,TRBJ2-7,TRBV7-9,CASSSTGTSSYEQYF,TGTGCCAGCAGCTCGACAGGGACAAGCTCCTACGAGCAGTACTTC
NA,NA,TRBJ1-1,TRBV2,CASNAGYTEAFF,TGTGCCAGCAACGCGGGGTACACTGAAGCTTTCTTT
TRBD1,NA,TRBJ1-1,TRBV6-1,CASADRGNTEAFF,TGTGCCAGCGCCGACAGGGGCAACACTGAAGCTTTCTTT
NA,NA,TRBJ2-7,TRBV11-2,CASSSGALGYGQYF,TGTGCCAGCAGCTCCGGTGCTTTGGGCTACGGGCAGTACTTC